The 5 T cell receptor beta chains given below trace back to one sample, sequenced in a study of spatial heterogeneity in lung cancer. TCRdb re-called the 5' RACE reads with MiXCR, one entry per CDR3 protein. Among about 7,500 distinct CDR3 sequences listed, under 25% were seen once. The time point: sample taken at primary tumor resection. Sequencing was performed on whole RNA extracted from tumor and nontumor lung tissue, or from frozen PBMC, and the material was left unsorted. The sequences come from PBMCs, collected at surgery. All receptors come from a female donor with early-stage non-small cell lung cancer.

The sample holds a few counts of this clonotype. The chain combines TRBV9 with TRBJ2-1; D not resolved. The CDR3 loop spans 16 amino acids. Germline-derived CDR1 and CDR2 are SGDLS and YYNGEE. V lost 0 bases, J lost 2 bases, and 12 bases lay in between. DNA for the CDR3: TGTGCCAGCAGCGTAGGACGACCCGATCCCTACAATGAGCAGTTCTTC. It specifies CASSVGRPDPYNEQFF. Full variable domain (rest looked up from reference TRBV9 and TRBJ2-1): DSGVTQTPKHLITATGQRVTLRCSPRSGDLSVYWYQQSLDQGLQFLIQYYNGEERAKGNILERFSAQQFPDLHSELNLSSLELGDSALYFCASSVGRPDPYNEQFFGPGTRLTVL.

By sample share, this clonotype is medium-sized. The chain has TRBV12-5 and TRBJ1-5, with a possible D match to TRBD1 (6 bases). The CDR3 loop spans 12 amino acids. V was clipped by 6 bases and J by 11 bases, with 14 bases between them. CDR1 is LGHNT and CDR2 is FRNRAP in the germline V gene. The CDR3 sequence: CASGSRGRAQHF. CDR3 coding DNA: TGTGCTAGTGGCTCCCGGGGGCGGGCCCAGCATTTT.

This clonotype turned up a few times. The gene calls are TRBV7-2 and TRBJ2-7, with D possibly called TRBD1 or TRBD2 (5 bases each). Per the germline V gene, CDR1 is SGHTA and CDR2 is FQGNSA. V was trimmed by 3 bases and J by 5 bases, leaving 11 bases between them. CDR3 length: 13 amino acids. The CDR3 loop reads CASSLNGADEQYF. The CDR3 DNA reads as TGTGCCAGCAGCTTGAACGGGGCCGACGAGCAGTACTTC.

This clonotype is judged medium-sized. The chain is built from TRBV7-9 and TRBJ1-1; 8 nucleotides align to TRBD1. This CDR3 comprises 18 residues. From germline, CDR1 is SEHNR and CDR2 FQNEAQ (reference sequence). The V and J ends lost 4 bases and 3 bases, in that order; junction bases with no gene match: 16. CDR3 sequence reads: CASSSLTLRTGWYTEAFF. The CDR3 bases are TGTGCCAGCAGCTCACTTACACTTCGGACAGGGTGGTACACTGAAGCTTTCTTT.

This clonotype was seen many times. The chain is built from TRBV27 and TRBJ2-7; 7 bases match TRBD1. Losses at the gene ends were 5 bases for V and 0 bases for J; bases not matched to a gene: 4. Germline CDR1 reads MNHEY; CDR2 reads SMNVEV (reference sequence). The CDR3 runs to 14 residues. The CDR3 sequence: CASSQGGPSYEQYF. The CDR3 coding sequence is TGTGCCAGCAGTCAAGGGGGCCCCTCCTACGAGCAGTACTTC.